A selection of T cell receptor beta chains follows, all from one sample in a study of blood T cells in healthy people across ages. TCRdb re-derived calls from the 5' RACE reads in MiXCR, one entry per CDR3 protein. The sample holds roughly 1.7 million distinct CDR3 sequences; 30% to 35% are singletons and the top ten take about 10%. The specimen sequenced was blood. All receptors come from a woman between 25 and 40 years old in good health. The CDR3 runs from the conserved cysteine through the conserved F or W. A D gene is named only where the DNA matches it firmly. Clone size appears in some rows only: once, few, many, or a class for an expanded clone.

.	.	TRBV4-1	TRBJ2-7	CAGSQPGTFYEQYF	TGCGCCGGCAGCCAACCGGGGACTTTTTACGAGCAGTACTTC
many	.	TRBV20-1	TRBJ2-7	CSARADYEQYF	TGCAGTGCTAGGGCGGACTACGAGCAGTACTTC
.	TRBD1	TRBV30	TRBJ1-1	CASTDRGSEAFF	TGTGCCTCTACGGACAGGGGCTCTGAAGCTTTCTTT
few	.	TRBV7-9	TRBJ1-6	CASSKGSRNSPLHF	TGTGCCAGCAGCAAGGGCAGCCGGAATTCACCCCTCCACTTT
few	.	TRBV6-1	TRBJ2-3	CASVGVFTDTQYF	TGTGCCAGCGTCGGGGTATTCACAGATACGCAGTATTTT
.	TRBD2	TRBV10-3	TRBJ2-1	CAIKPGLAGPNAEQFF	TGTGCCATCAAGCCCGGACTAGCGGGCCCCAATGCGGAGCAGTTCTTC
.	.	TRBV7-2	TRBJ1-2	CASSSFRDGYTF	TGTGCCAGCAGCTCGTTCAGGGATGGCTACACCTTC
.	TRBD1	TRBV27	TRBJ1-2	CASSPTGVNGYTF	TGTGCCAGCAGCCCGACAGGGGTAAATGGCTACACCTTC
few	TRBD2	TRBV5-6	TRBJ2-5	CASRKAGGETQYF	TGTGCCAGCCGTAAAGCGGGGGGAGAGACCCAGTACTTC
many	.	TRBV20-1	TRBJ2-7	CSARQRGAYEQYF	TGCAGTGCTAGACAGAGGGGGGCCTACGAGCAGTACTTC
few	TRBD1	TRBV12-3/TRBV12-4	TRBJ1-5	CASSLGPPGDRDQPQHF	TGTGCCAGCAGTTTAGGGCCCCCGGGAGACAGGGACCAGCCCCAGCATTTT
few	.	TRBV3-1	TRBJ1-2	CASSLGEGGGGYTF	TGTGCCAGCAGCCTCGGCGAGGGGGGCGGTGGCTACACCTTC
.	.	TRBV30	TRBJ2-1	CAWSATGGDNEQFF	TGTGCCTGGAGCGCCACAGGGGGGGACAATGAGCAGTTCTTC
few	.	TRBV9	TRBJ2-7	CASSLGPTPHEQYF	TGTGCCAGCAGCCTAGGGCCCACTCCGCACGAGCAGTACTTC
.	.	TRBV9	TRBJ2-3	CASSVSPITDTQYF	TGTGCCAGCAGCGTGTCGCCGATCACAGATACGCAGTATTTT
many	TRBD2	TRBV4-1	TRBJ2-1	CASSQPRLAGNNEQFF	TGCGCCAGCAGCCAACCGAGACTAGCGGGTAACAATGAGCAGTTCTTC